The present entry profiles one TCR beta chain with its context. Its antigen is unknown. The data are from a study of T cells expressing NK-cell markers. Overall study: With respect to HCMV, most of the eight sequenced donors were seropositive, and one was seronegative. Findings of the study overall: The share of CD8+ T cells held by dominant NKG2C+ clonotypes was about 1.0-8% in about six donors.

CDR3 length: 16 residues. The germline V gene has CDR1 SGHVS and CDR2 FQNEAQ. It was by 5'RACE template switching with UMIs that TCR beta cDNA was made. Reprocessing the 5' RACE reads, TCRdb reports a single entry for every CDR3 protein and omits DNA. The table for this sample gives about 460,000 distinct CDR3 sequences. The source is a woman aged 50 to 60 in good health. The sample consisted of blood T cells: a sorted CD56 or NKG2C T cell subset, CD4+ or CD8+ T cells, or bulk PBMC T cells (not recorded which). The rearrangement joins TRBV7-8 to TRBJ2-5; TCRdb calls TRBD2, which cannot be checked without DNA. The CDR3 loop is CASSATSGRALETQYF. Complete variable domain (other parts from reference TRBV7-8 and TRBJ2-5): GAGVSQSPRYKVAKRGQDVALRCDPISGHVSLFWYQQALGQGPEFLTYFQNEAQLDKSGLPSDRFFAERPEGSVSTLKIQRTQQEDSAVYLCASSATSGRALETQYFGPGTRLLVL.